This is a list of T cell receptor beta chains from one sample in a study of CD8 T cells in ankylosing spondylitis. TCRdb reprocessed the 5' RACE reads with MiXCR, giving one entry per CDR3 protein. The repertoire consists of 100,000 to 150,000 distinct CDR3 sequences, with about a tenth occurring once and the leading ten covering approximately 3.3%. Specimen: blood, either unsorted or a sorted T cell fraction (not recorded which). These receptors all come from a male donor with ankylosing spondylitis or in good health (not recorded which). Each CDR3 is given with its conserved first and last residue. The order of the fields is J gene, V gene, clone size, D gene, CDR3 protein, CDR3 DNA. The D gene is left open where the match is weak. Some rows have no size entry. The others give once, few or many, or a class for an expanded clone.

J: TRBJ2-1; V: TRBV24-1; size: few; D: TRBD2; CDR3: CATSDLRPSGSFHEQFF; DNA: TGTGCCACCAGTGATTTGCGCCCTAGCGGGAGTTTTCATGAGCAGTTCTTC
J: TRBJ1-5; V: TRBV20-1; size: many; D: TRBD1; CDR3: CSARVQGGDQPQHF; DNA: TGCAGTGCTAGAGTACAGGGGGGAGATCAGCCCCAGCATTTT
J: TRBJ2-3; V: TRBV7-3; size: few; D: TRBD2; CDR3: CASSLRTSGRDTQYF; DNA: TGTGCCAGCAGCTTAAGGACTAGCGGGAGAGATACGCAGTATTTT
J: TRBJ2-7; V: TRBV5-1; size: few; D: .; CDR3: CASSRITGEFYEQYF; DNA: TGCGCCAGCAGCCGTATTACTGGGGAGTTCTACGAGCAGTACTTC
J: TRBJ2-7; V: TRBV3-1; size: many; D: .; CDR3: CASSQEWTSVYEQYF; DNA: TGTGCCAGCAGCCAAGAATGGACTTCAGTTTACGAGCAGTACTTC
J: TRBJ2-6; V: TRBV15; size: .; D: .; CDR3: CATSRDLSSGANVLTF; DNA: TGTGCCACCAGCAGAGATCTAAGCTCTGGGGCCAACGTCCTGACTTTC
J: TRBJ2-3; V: TRBV20-1; size: many; D: .; CDR3: CSADTQYF; DNA: TGCAGTGCAGATACGCAGTATTTT
J: TRBJ2-1; V: TRBV5-5; size: many; D: .; CDR3: CASSRGFTIYNEQFF; DNA: TGTGCCAGCAGCCGGGGGTTCACAATCTACAATGAGCAGTTCTTC
J: TRBJ2-7; V: TRBV20-1; size: many; D: .; CDR3: CSATWDSYEQYF; DNA: TGCAGTGCCACCTGGGATTCCTACGAGCAGTACTTC
J: TRBJ2-3; V: TRBV10-3; size: many; D: .; CDR3: CAISESTTTQYF; DNA: TGTGCCATCAGTGAGTCGACCACCACGCAGTATTTT